This entry features one TCR beta chain sequence. The antigen remains unidentified. The data belong to a study of cytomegalovirus exposure and HLA in healthy donors. Primers included in the PCR were 60 Vbeta and 13 Jbeta primers. The table came from immunoSEQ multiplex PCR; TCRdb's copy has only in-frame clones and leaves some out. The sample records some 130,000 clones, over 75% being singletons. General observations from the study: Sequencing likely caused a cluster of highly shared sequence variants. A later analysis reportedly found that, within productive TCRs, an Asian-associated ancestry cluster had fewer N-insertions than the mean observed across the roughly 690 donors. The majority of CMV-associated TCR beta chains were reported as apparently HLA-restricted in a later analysis.

Sequenced input: PBMCs. The receptor's source is a woman aged 45-65 years in good health and CMV-seropositive.

CDR3 in amino acids: CASSLVPGDYGYTF. The CDR3 nucleotides are TGTGCCAGCAGCTTAGTACCAGGGGACTATGGCTACACCTTC. The rearrangement uses TRBV7-9 and TRBJ1-2, with a tentative D call TRBD1 (6 bases). V lost 1 base and J lost 3, with 9 bases in between. CDR1 SEHNR and CDR2 FQNEAQ come from the germline V gene (reference sequence). This CDR3 region has 14 residues.